A selection of T cell receptor beta chains follows, all from one sample in a study of T cell responses to AZD1222 COVID-19 vaccine. TCRdb keeps only in-frame clones here, not all; method: immunoSEQ multiplex PCR. Found here are roughly 160,000 clones, around 85% of them singletons; the top ten hold 0.85% to 1.1%. The sequences come from peripheral blood, collected 28 days after the second AZD1222 dose. Receptor source: an adult who received the AZD1222 COVID-19 vaccine. The conserved cysteine and the conserved F or W are not part of the CDR3 here.

V	J	CDR3
TRBV5-4	TRBJ1-1	ASSLLDRPTAEAF
TRBV19	TRBJ2-1	ASSIGTSAYNEQF
TRBV5-4	TRBJ2-3	ASSTPGGSFSTDTQY
TRBV6-6	TRBJ1-5	ASSFPLQPQH
TRBV5-1	TRBJ1-2	ASSLDPPYGYT
TRBV7-9	TRBJ1-1	ASSLGSALLTEAF
TRBV20-1	TRBJ2-2	SASPGLAVPGELF
TRBV7-8	TRBJ1-1	ASSLGAGGLEAF
TRBV25-1	TRBJ1-2	ASSEARQGDYGYT
TRBV15	TRBJ1-4	ATNPDRGREKLF
TRBV27	TRBJ1-5	ASSFSGGNNQPQH
TRBV2	TRBJ1-5	ASTGNAGSQPQH
TRBV19	TRBJ1-6	AREQGKTNSPLH
TRBV12-3/TRBV12-4	TRBJ1-2	ASSQRAPGGYT
TRBV4-1	TRBJ1-2	ASSRGGPGQVSYGYT
TRBV6-2/TRBV6-3	TRBJ2-2	ASSYLNPGELF
TRBV29-1	TRBJ1-2	SVQYGVWDYGYT
TRBV4-1	TRBJ2-7	ASSHRGQGYGNHYEQY
TRBV11-2	TRBJ2-7	ASSPGTRREQY
TRBV25-1	TRBJ1-2	ASRRTGNANYGYT
TRBV12-5	TRBJ1-5	ASGLQGNQPQH
TRBV19	TRBJ2-2	ASSISRNTGELF
TRBV7-8	TRBJ2-1	ASSLVGWGAGENEQF
TRBV19	TRBJ1-5	ASTTNGNQPQH
TRBV5-4	TRBJ2-2	ASSLPDTGELF
TRBV18	TRBJ2-1	ASSPGGAPYNEQF
TRBV5-8	TRBJ2-7	ASSLTTTGSSYEQY
TRBV27	TRBJ2-3	ASSLSTSPADTQY
TRBV2	TRBJ2-7	ASSFSYEQY
TRBV7-8	TRBJ1-5	ASSLVVAGNQPQH
TRBV18	TRBJ2-7	ASSQDRDSYEQY